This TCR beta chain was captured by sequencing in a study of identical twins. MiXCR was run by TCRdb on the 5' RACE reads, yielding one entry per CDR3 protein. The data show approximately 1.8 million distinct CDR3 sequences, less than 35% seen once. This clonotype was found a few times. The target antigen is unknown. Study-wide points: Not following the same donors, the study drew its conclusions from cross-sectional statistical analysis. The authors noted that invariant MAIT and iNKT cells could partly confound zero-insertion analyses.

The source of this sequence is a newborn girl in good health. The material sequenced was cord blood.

CDR3 residues: CSALQGVSYEQYF. The CDR3 DNA reads TGCAGTGCCTTACAGGGAGTCTCCTACGAGCAGTACTTC. The rearrangement links TRBV20-1 to TRBJ2-7; weak D call: TRBD1 (6 bases). Germline assignment: CDR1 DFQATT and CDR2 SNEGSKA (reference sequence). V was trimmed by 6 bases and J by 0 bases, leaving 12 bases between them. This CDR3 is built from 13 residues.